Listed below are T cell receptor beta chains from one sample, sequenced in a study of PD-L1 blockade in urothelial cancer. Assay: immunoSEQ multiplex PCR; the TCRdb copy retains only in-frame clones and omits some. The sample carries around 93,000 clones, less than 85% recorded once. Sample: PBMCs, taken around atezolizumab (anti-PD-L1) treatment. The receptors here all came from a man between 70 and 80 years old with urothelial cancer. Both conserved end residues are part of each CDR3. D genes are given only for firm matches. Rows may omit the clone size; those that give it use once, few, many or a size class.

clone_size	j_call	d_call	v_call	cdr3_aa	cdr3_nt
-	TRBJ1-5	-	TRBV10-3	CAISDGGGNQPQHF	TGTGCCATCAGTGACGGAGGAGGCAATCAGCCCCAGCATTTT
-	TRBJ1-1	TRBD1	TRBV7-8	CASSPDRGNTEAFF	TGTGCCAGCAGCCCTGACAGGGGGAACACTGAAGCTTTCTTT
-	TRBJ1-2	-	TRBV9	CASSVDAGTDYGYTF	TGTGCCAGCAGCGTAGACGCCGGGACTGACTATGGCTACACCTTC
-	TRBJ2-7	-	TRBV2	CASSRTNTYEQYF	TGTGCCAGCAGCCGGACAAATACCTACGAGCAGTACTTC
-	TRBJ1-2	-	TRBV6-5	CASSLTGGANYGYTF	TGTGCCAGCAGCCTAACGGGGGGGGCTAACTATGGCTACACCTTC
-	TRBJ2-6	-	TRBV2	CASSIPSGANVLTF	TGTGCCAGCAGCATCCCATCTGGGGCCAACGTCCTGACTTTC
-	TRBJ2-1	TRBD2	TRBV5-1	CASSLPSGNEQFF	TGCGCCAGCAGCTTGCCTAGCGGGAATGAGCAGTTCTTC
-	TRBJ1-4	TRBD1	TRBV7-6	CASSHVRDRGLETNEKLFF	TGTGCCAGCAGCCATGTCCGGGACAGGGGGCTAGAAACTAATGAAAAACTGTTTTTT
-	TRBJ2-3	-	TRBV14	CASSHTPSTDTQYF	TGTGCCAGCAGCCACACTCCTAGCACAGATACGCAGTATTTT
-	TRBJ1-4	-	TRBV7-2	CASSLVGEANEKLFF	TGTGCCAGCAGCTTAGTGGGGGAGGCTAATGAAAAACTGTTTTTT
-	TRBJ1-2	-	TRBV4-3	CASSQEGQEGGYTF	TGCGCCAGCAGCCAAGAAGGGCAGGAGGGTGGCTACACCTTC
once	TRBJ1-1	-	TRBV2	CASSGGVQGTEAFF	TGTGCCAGCAGTGGTGGGGTACAGGGCACTGAAGCTTTCTTT
few	TRBJ2-2	TRBD2	TRBV7-2	CASSEGTSGRRGKIGELFF	TGTGCCAGCAGCGAAGGGACTAGCGGGAGACGTGGTAAAATCGGGGAGCTGTTTTTT
-	TRBJ2-7	TRBD1	TRBV7-2	CASSLFGTDNYEQYF	TGTGCCAGCAGCTTATTCGGGACAGACAACTACGAGCAGTACTTC
-	TRBJ2-7	TRBD1	TRBV25-1	CASSETGPPYEQYF	TGTGCCAGCAGTGAGACAGGGCCCCCCTACGAGCAGTACTTC
-	TRBJ2-2	TRBD2	TRBV6-1	CASSDGLATGELFF	TGTGCCAGCAGTGACGGACTAGCGACCGGGGAGCTGTTTTTT
-	TRBJ2-3	TRBD2	TRBV7-2	CASSFQSGRVGGTQYF	TGTGCCAGCAGCTTCCAAAGCGGGAGGGTGGGGGGTACGCAGTATTTT
-	TRBJ1-4	-	TRBV30	CAFKHRTTNEKLFF	TGTGCCTTTAAACACAGGACAACTAATGAAAAACTGTTTTTT
-	TRBJ2-6	TRBD1	TRBV5-4	CASSRGQGAGGANVLTF	TGTGCCAGCTCGAGGGGACAGGGGGCCGGTGGGGCCAACGTCCTGACTTTC
-	TRBJ1-6	TRBD1	TRBV2	CASSPGQGDSPLHF	TGTGCCAGCAGCCCTGGACAGGGCGATTCACCCCTCCACTTT
-	TRBJ2-1	TRBD1	TRBV12-5	CASGLTQGVGSYNEQFF	TGTGCTAGTGGTTTAACCCAGGGGGTAGGGTCCTACAATGAGCAGTTCTTC
few	TRBJ1-2	-	TRBV25-1	CASSGAGGNYGYTF	TGTGCCAGCAGTGGGGCAGGAGGTAACTATGGCTACACCTTC
-	TRBJ2-5	TRBD1	TRBV28	CASKNSGQGQTQYF	TGTGCCAGCAAAAACTCAGGACAGGGACAGACCCAGTACTTC
-	TRBJ2-1	-	TRBV4-3	CASSQDRQGPFNEQFF	TGCGCCAGCAGCCAAGATAGGCAGGGGCCGTTTAATGAGCAGTTCTTC
-	TRBJ2-7	TRBD2	TRBV7-2	CASSAGLASYEQYF	TGTGCCAGCAGCGCGGGACTAGCGTCCTACGAGCAGTACTTC
-	TRBJ2-3	TRBD2	TRBV7-2	CASSLGPSGMTTDTQYF	TGTGCCAGCAGCTTAGGGCCTAGCGGGATGACGACAGATACGCAGTATTTT
-	TRBJ1-4	-	TRBV6-5	CASRRGYNEKLFF	TGTGCCAGCAGGCGTGGTTATAATGAAAAACTGTTTTTT
-	TRBJ2-3	-	TRBV6-4	CASSDSGGGEDTQYF	TGTGCCAGCAGTGACTCGGGGGGGGGCGAAGATACGCAGTATTTT
-	TRBJ2-7	TRBD2	TRBV14	CASSQGASGGPYEQYF	TGTGCCAGCAGCCAAGGGGCTAGCGGGGGGCCCTACGAGCAGTACTTC
-	TRBJ1-1	-	TRBV14	CASSHWTVSTEAFF	TGTGCCAGCAGCCACTGGACAGTAAGCACTGAAGCTTTCTTT
-	TRBJ2-3	TRBD2	TRBV6-4	CASSPSGTDTQYF	TGTGCCAGCAGTCCTAGCGGGACAGATACGCAGTATTTT
-	TRBJ2-1	TRBD2	TRBV19	CASSPRTSDFYNEQFF	TGTGCCAGTAGTCCCCGGACTAGCGACTTCTACAATGAGCAGTTCTTC
few	TRBJ2-2	TRBD2	TRBV19	CASSIDPSGTGELFF	TGTGCCAGTAGTATCGATCCTAGCGGGACCGGGGAGCTGTTTTTT
-	TRBJ2-2	-	TRBV13	CASSLNDLDNWLFF	TGCGCCAGCAGCCTCAATGACCTTGACAATTGGCTGTTTTTT
-	TRBJ2-2	TRBD2	TRBV5-1	CASSLAGPNTGELFF	TGCGCCAGCAGCTTAGCGGGACCGAACACCGGGGAGCTGTTTTTT
-	TRBJ2-1	TRBD2	TRBV11-3	CASSLTSATYNEQFF	TGTGCCAGCAGCTTGACTAGCGCGACCTACAATGAGCAGTTCTTC
-	TRBJ2-1	TRBD1	TRBV14	CASSPRDRGYNEQFF	TGTGCCAGCAGCCCCCGGGACAGGGGATACAATGAGCAGTTCTTC
-	TRBJ2-1	-	TRBV5-6	CASSFQGGEQFF	TGTGCCAGCAGCTTCCAGGGTGGTGAGCAGTTCTTC
-	TRBJ2-3	TRBD2	TRBV7-9	CASSLRAGVRGSTDTQYF	TGTGCCAGCAGCTTACGGGCGGGAGTGAGGGGAAGCACAGATACGCAGTATTTT
few	TRBJ2-7	-	TRBV19	CASSGSTYEQYF	TGTGCCAGTAGTGGCTCCACCTACGAGCAGTACTTC
-	TRBJ2-1	-	TRBV15	CATSGPSAVGNEQFF	TGTGCCACCAGCGGACCTAGCGCGGTGGGAAATGAGCAGTTCTTC
few	TRBJ2-1	TRBD2	TRBV7-8	CASSARASGSRNEQFF	TGTGCCAGCAGCGCCCGGGCTAGCGGGAGTAGGAATGAGCAGTTCTTC
-	TRBJ2-7	TRBD2	TRBV7-9	CASSLTGGGSYEQYF	TGTGCCAGCAGCCTAACCGGGGGGGGCAGCTACGAGCAGTACTTC
-	TRBJ2-2	TRBD1	TRBV11-3	CASRHGTGTNTGELFF	TGTGCCAGCAGGCATGGGACAGGAACGAACACCGGGGAGCTGTTTTTT
-	TRBJ2-5	-	TRBV10-2	CASSDYRDKETQYF	TGCGCCAGCAGTGATTACAGAGATAAAGAGACCCAGTACTTC
-	TRBJ2-1	TRBD1	TRBV11-3	CASSLDRDGAEQFF	TGTGCCAGCAGCTTGGACAGGGACGGGGCTGAGCAGTTCTTC
-	TRBJ2-3	TRBD2	TRBV6-1	CASKAGGPTDTQYF	TGTGCCAGCAAGGCGGGAGGGCCAACAGATACGCAGTATTTT
-	TRBJ2-2	TRBD2	TRBV10-3	CAISGPSGRAVTGELFF	TGTGCCATCAGTGGACCTAGCGGGAGGGCGGTCACCGGGGAGCTGTTTTTT
-	TRBJ2-7	-	TRBV2	CASSQGWIYEQYF	TGTGCCAGCAGTCAGGGGTGGATCTACGAGCAGTACTTC
-	TRBJ2-5	TRBD1	TRBV6-5	CASSKPGQGVTQYF	TGTGCCAGCAGTAAGCCGGGACAGGGAGTGACCCAGTACTTC
-	TRBJ1-2	-	TRBV6-6	CASSYSSNGYTF	TGTGCCAGCAGTTACTCGAGTAATGGCTACACCTTC
-	TRBJ1-1	-	TRBV2	CAVRGGAEAFF	TGTGCCGTAAGGGGGGGTGCTGAAGCTTTCTTT
-	TRBJ2-3	TRBD2	TRBV18	CASSPLGSSGYTDTQYF	TGTGCCAGCTCACCCTTGGGTTCTAGCGGATACACAGATACGCAGTATTTT
-	TRBJ2-5	TRBD2	TRBV6-1	CASRASGLYETQYF	TGTGCCAGCAGGGCTAGCGGGCTGTACGAGACCCAGTACTTC
-	TRBJ2-1	TRBD1	TRBV19	CASSPGQSYNEQFF	TGTGCCAGTAGTCCGGGACAGTCCTACAATGAGCAGTTCTTC